This T cell receptor beta chain is drawn from a study of graft-versus-host responses after intestinal transplantation. Study-wide context: Recipients underwent multivisceral, liver-intestinal, or isolated intestinal transplants. Tacrolimus and steroids were given for around three years to all recipients after anti-thymocyte globulin induction. Study outcomes and limitations: Elevated graft-versus-host to host-versus-graft clonal ratios in allografts were recorded for patients with graft-donor T cell macrochimerism.

V dropped 5 bases and J dropped 0 bases, with 11 bases sitting between them. The CDR3 consists of 15 residues. CDR1 is LNHDA and CDR2 is SQIVND in the germline V gene (reference sequence). The repertoire was sequenced with immunoSEQ multiplex PCR; TCRdb's copy has only in-frame clones and lacks some. The table lists around 100,000 clones, about 88% of them singletons. Comments on this clone: Its antigen remains unknown.

The origin of this receptor is a human donor who was the organ donor for an intestinal transplant. This chain links TRBV19 with TRBJ1-5, with no clear D. The input for sequencing was unstimulated CD4+ T cells sorted from spleen or lymph node cells, taken before transplant. CDR3 in amino acids: CASSHLGNSNQPQHF. CDR3 nucleotides: TGTGCCAGTAGTCACCTCGGGAATAGCAATCAGCCCCAGCATTTT.